This passage covers 26 T cell receptor beta chains from one sample sequenced in a study of cytomegalovirus exposure and HLA in healthy donors. 60 Vbeta and 13 Jbeta primers were used in PCR. Clones were sequenced by immunoSEQ multiplex PCR, and TCRdb holds only the in-frame ones, with some missing. The sample consists of 150,000 to 200,000 clones, 62% of them appearing once. Sample: PBMCs. These receptors all come from a middle-aged man in good health and CMV-seronegative.

This clone was seen only a few times. The chain employs TRBV5-1 and TRBJ2-3, with 9 bases fitting TRBD1. Unmatched junction bases numbered 12, after V lost 4 bases and J lost 3 bases. The CDR3 is 17 residues long. Germline V gene lookup returns CDR1 SGHRS and CDR2 YFSETQ. CDR3 DNA: TGCGCCAGCAGCCTGGCCAGCCGGGACAGGGTTACAGATACGCAGTATTTT. Residues: CASSLASRDRVTDTQYF. Drawing the rest from reference TRBV5-1 and TRBJ2-3, the complete variable domain is KAGVTQTPRYLIKTRGQQVTLSCSPISGHRSVSWYQQTPGQGLQFLFEYFSETQRNKGNFPGRFSGRQFSNSRSEMNVSTLELGDSALYLCASSLASRDRVTDTQYFGPGTRLTVL.

The chain couples TRBV7-9 to TRBJ1-4; D call uncertain. Germline V gives CDR1 SEHNR, CDR2 FQNEAQ (reference sequence). The CDR3 totals 15 residues. With 5 bases removed from V and 7 bases from J, the gap between germline ends came to 17 bases. CDR3 sequence: CASSGNSMSSEKLFF. The CDR3 region has the DNA TGTGCCAGCAGCGGCAACAGCATGTCTTCTGAAAAACTGTTTTTT.

This sequence joins TRBV1 and TRBJ1-1; TRBD1, the D gene given by the table, was not confirmed from the DNA. TRBV1 is a known pseudogene. The CDR3 extends over 17 amino acids. The CDR3 reads CTSSQETGGGLNTEAFF. CDR3 sequence (DNA): TGCACCAGCAGCCAAGAGACAGGGGGCGGGTTGAACACTGAAGCTTTCTTT.

In this sample, this clone turned up a few times. V usage is TRBV10-3 and J usage is TRBJ2-3; 13 positions agree with TRBD2. Germline V gene data show CDR1 as ENHRY and CDR2 as SYGVKD. CDR3 size: 16 residues. With 0 bases clipped from V and 4 bases from J, the junction kept 1 base outside the gene matches. CDR3 amino acids: CAISESTSGGSDTQYF. The CDR3 bases are TGTGCCATCAGTGAGTCGACTAGCGGGGGGTCAGATACGCAGTATTTT.

J is TRBJ1-1 and V is TRBV21-1; TRBD1, the table's D call, lacks a check against the DNA. TRBV21-1 is termed a pseudogene. The CDR3 extends over 13 amino acids. The CDR3 spells CASSFTQGTEAFF. The DNA for the CDR3 is TGTGCCAGCAGCTTCACTCAGGGGACTGAAGCTTTCTTT.

The chain recombines TRBV7-8 with TRBJ2-7; D possibly corresponds to TRBD2 (5 bases). Trimming pared 7 bases from V and 0 bases from J, leaving 13 bases between. CDR3 length: 14 residues. The germline V gene has CDR1 SGHVS and CDR2 FQNEAQ. CDR3 DNA sequence: TGTGCCAGCACCACCGGTGGGAGCTCCTACGAGCAGTACTTC. Translation: CASTTGGSSYEQYF.

This clone has only a few counts. This chain joins TRBV6-5 and TRBJ1-1, with 9 bases identical to TRBD1. J lost 5 bases, V lost 4 bases, and 11 bases had no gene match. Germline V gene lookup returns CDR1 MNHEY and CDR2 SVGAGI. This CDR3 has 16 amino acids. The chain's CDR3 is CASSSHPGQGKTEAFF. CDR3 nucleotide sequence: TGTGCCAGCAGTTCACACCCGGGACAGGGTAAAACTGAAGCTTTCTTT.

The chain combines TRBV28 with TRBJ1-5; 7 bases align to TRBD1. V shed 3 bases and J 2 bases; nucleotides not matched to a gene: 1. The CDR3 is made up of 14 amino acids. The germline V gene has CDR1 MDHEN and CDR2 SYDVKM. The CDR3 spells CASSFGQGNQPQHF. CDR3 DNA: TGTGCCAGCAGTTTCGGACAGGGCAATCAGCCCCAGCATTTT.

This clone has only one observation. The chain couples TRBV5-6 to TRBJ2-3; a weak D match, TRBD2 (6 bases). Deletions cut 3 bases from V and 0 bases from J, with 8 bases between. The germline V gene encodes CDR1 SGHDT and CDR2 YYEEEE. The CDR3 has 14 amino acids. CDR3 region: CASSWRDSTDTQYF. CDR3 DNA: TGTGCCAGCAGCTGGAGGGACAGCACAGATACGCAGTATTTT. The full variable domain, rest sourced from reference TRBV5-6 and TRBJ2-3, is DAGVTQSPTHLIKTRGQQVTLRCSPKSGHDTVSWYQQALGQGPQFIFQYYEEEERQRGNFPDRFSGHQFPNYSSELNVNALLLGDSALYLCASSWRDSTDTQYFGPGTRLTVL.

This clone showed up just once. This chain links TRBV7-9 with TRBJ2-5; possibly TRBD1 for D (5 bases). CDR3 size: 15 residues. Trimming removed 3 bases at V and 4 bases at J, with 15 bases between. Germline V CDR1 and CDR2: SEHNR, FQNEAQ (reference sequence). CDR3 sequence (DNA): TGTGCCAGCAGCTTGATTAGGGGCGCCGGAGAGACCCAGTACTTC. This codes for CASSLIRGAGETQYF.

The chain employs TRBV5-1 and TRBJ2-2; 7 positions match TRBD1. With 2 bases clipped from V and 1 base from J, the junction kept 5 bases outside the gene matches. CDR1 and CDR2 from the germline V gene are SGHRS and YFSETQ. The CDR3 runs 16 residues. The CDR3 loop is CASSLSGQVNTGELFF. The DNA for the CDR3 is TGCGCCAGCAGCTTAAGTGGACAGGTGAACACCGGGGAGCTGTTTTTT. The whole variable domain, remainder taken from reference TRBV5-1 and TRBJ2-2, is KAGVTQTPRYLIKTRGQQVTLSCSPISGHRSVSWYQQTPGQGLQFLFEYFSETQRNKGNFPGRFSGRQFSNSRSEMNVSTLELGDSALYLCASSLSGQVNTGELFFGEGSRLTVL.

The chain combines TRBV19 with TRBJ2-3; TRBD2 might be the D (5 bases). Germline V lookup: CDR1 LNHDA, CDR2 SQIVND (reference sequence). The CDR3 has 18 residues. V was clipped by 0 bases and J by 6 bases, with 22 bases between them. The CDR3 sequence: CASSIDPERGLFSDTQYF. For the CDR3, the DNA is TGTGCCAGTAGTATAGATCCGGAGAGAGGGTTGTTTTCGGATACGCAGTATTTT. Filled out from reference TRBV19 and TRBJ2-3, the complete variable domain reads DGGITQSPKYLFRKEGQNVTLSCEQNLNHDAMYWYRQDPGQGLRLIYYSQIVNDFQKGDIAEGYSVSREKKESFPLTVTSAQKNPTAFYLCASSIDPERGLFSDTQYFGPGTRLTVL.

This chain connects TRBV19 to TRBJ2-7; TRBD1 matches 9 bases. This CDR3 contains 16 residues. The V gene's germline CDR1 is LNHDA and CDR2 SQIVND (reference sequence). V dropped 3 bases and J dropped 6; count of bases not matched to a gene: 12. CDR3 in amino acids: CASSMTPGTGKPEQYF. DNA for the CDR3: TGTGCCAGTAGTATGACTCCCGGGACAGGGAAGCCCGAGCAGTACTTC.

The rearrangement links TRBV19 to TRBJ2-2; TRBD1 aligns across 9 bases. The CDR3 totals 14 residues. Germline assignment: CDR1 LNHDA and CDR2 SQIVND (reference sequence). Trimming removed 7 bases from V and 3 bases from J; junction bases left unmatched: 3. CDR3 nucleotide sequence: TGTGCCAGTATGGACAGGGGACACACCGGGGAGCTGTTTTTT. Translated, it gives CASMDRGHTGELFF.

This clone was counted a few times. The J gene is TRBJ2-3, the V gene TRBV7-8; 9 bases agree with TRBD2. Germline CDR1 reads SGHVS; CDR2 reads FQNEAQ. CDR3 size: 17 residues. V shed 3 bases and J 0 bases; nucleotides not matched to a gene: 7. The CDR3 DNA sequence: TGTGCCAGCAGCTTGGAAGCGGGGGGCGCGAGCACAGATACGCAGTATTTT. The encoded protein is CASSLEAGGASTDTQYF.

The V call is TRBV9, the J call TRBJ2-3; 7 nucleotides align to TRBD2. Germline CDR1 is SGDLS and CDR2 is YYNGEE. CDR3 length: 16 residues. Germline trimming cut 3 bases from V and 0 bases from J; bases unmatched to any gene: 7. CDR3 loop: CASSARETSSTDTQYF. CDR3 bases: TGTGCCAGCAGCGCGCGGGAGACTAGCAGCACAGATACGCAGTATTTT.

V and J are TRBV6-1 and TRBJ2-3; 12 nucleotides line up with TRBD2. CDR1 is MNHNS and CDR2 is SASEGT in the germline V gene. V shed 6 bases, J shed 3 bases, and the junction held 1 base outside the gene matches. The CDR3 contains 14 residues. The CDR3 protein is CASRTSGGTDTQYF. DNA of the CDR3: TGTGCCAGCAGGACTAGCGGGGGAACAGATACGCAGTATTTT.

This clone was picked up one time. This sequence joins TRBV11-2 and TRBJ1-4; the D gene is possibly TRBD1 (6 bases). The ends were cut back, 3 bases at V and 8 bases at J, with 13 bases in the middle. The CDR3 spans 14 residues. Germline CDR1 is SGHAT and CDR2 is FQNNGV. The CDR3 bases are TGTGCCAGCAGCTTCAACAGGGTTGAGGAAAAACTGTTTTTT. It codes for CASSFNRVEEKLFF.

The chain employs TRBV5-5 and TRBJ1-5; D gene unclear. Germline V gene sequence: CDR1 SGHKS, CDR2 YYEKEE (reference sequence). V was clipped by 2 bases and J by 4 bases, with 10 bases between them. The CDR3 is 14 residues long. The CDR3 region is CASSFSAVNQPQHF. The CDR3 nucleotides read TGTGCCAGCAGCTTCTCGGCGGTGAATCAGCCCCAGCATTTT.

J is TRBJ2-1 and V is TRBV6-1; TRBD1 matches at 8 bases. Unmatched junction bases numbered 21, after V lost 1 base and J lost 4 bases. In germline, CDR1 is MNHNS, CDR2 SASEGT. CDR3 length: 21 residues. As DNA, the CDR3 is TGTGCCAGCAGTGAAGATGGGACGGGGCACACGAACAGGGGGTTATACAATGAGCAGTTCTTC. Residues: CASSEDGTGHTNRGLYNEQFF.

The chain has TRBV6-5 and TRBJ1-1; maybe TRBD1 (5 bases). The CDR3 extends over 15 amino acids. Germline CDR1 reads MNHEY; CDR2 reads SVGAGI. Between the trimmed V and J ends, which lost 6 bases and 1 base, there was a span of 15 bases. DNA of the CDR3: TGTGCCAGCAGAGGCGGGGGGTGGGGGAACACTGAAGCTTTCTTT. This gives the protein CASRGGGWGNTEAFF.

The chain uses TRBV5-4 and TRBJ1-3; weak D call: TRBD1 (5 bases). Germline assignment: CDR1 SGHNT and CDR2 YYREEE (reference sequence). This CDR3 comprises 15 residues. V was clipped by 4 bases and J by 2 bases, with 13 bases between them. The CDR3 DNA reads TGTGCCAGCAGCCCGGGAGGGGCTCCTGGAAACACCATATATTTT. It yields the protein CASSPGGAPGNTIYF.

This clone has only a few counts. V usage is TRBV10-1 and J usage is TRBJ2-7, with no clear D. Germline V lookup: CDR1 WNHNN, CDR2 SYGVQD (reference sequence). The CDR3 consists of 15 residues. V was cut by 2 bases and J by 2 bases, with 13 bases left in between. The CDR3 region is CASSENPRYAYEQYF. CDR3 in DNA: TGCGCCAGCAGTGAGAATCCCCGCTACGCCTACGAGCAGTACTTC.

Only a few counts were recorded for this clone. The V gene is TRBV2, the J gene TRBJ1-2, with D tentatively TRBD1 (5 bases). V was shortened by 2 bases and J by 5 bases, with 15 bases between the two germline ends. The CDR3 is made up of 15 amino acids. Germline CDR1 and CDR2: SNHLY and FYNNEI. In DNA, the CDR3 is TGTGCCAGCAGTGAAAGGTTCCGGGGGGGATATGGCTACACCTTC. Its protein is CASSERFRGGYGYTF.

This chain joins TRBV15 and TRBJ2-5; D perhaps matches TRBD2 (6 bases). The CDR3 runs to 16 residues. Germline loops: CDR1 LNHNV, CDR2 YYDKDF (reference sequence). V shed 0 bases and J shed 4 bases, with 15 bases lying between them. The CDR3 DNA reads TGTGCCACCAGCAGAGATTTAGAGGAGGGGACAGAGACCCAGTACTTC. The encoded protein is CATSRDLEEGTETQYF.

The sample holds a few counts of this clone. J is TRBJ1-5 and V is TRBV7-9; D unresolved. The CDR3 has 13 residues. Looked up from germline, CDR1 is SEHNR and CDR2 is FQNEAQ (reference sequence). V was shortened by 1 base and J by 5 bases, with 6 bases between the two germline ends. The CDR3 DNA sequence: TGTGCCAGCAGCTTAGGAGGATATCAGCCCCAGCATTTT. Protein product: CASSLGGYQPQHF.